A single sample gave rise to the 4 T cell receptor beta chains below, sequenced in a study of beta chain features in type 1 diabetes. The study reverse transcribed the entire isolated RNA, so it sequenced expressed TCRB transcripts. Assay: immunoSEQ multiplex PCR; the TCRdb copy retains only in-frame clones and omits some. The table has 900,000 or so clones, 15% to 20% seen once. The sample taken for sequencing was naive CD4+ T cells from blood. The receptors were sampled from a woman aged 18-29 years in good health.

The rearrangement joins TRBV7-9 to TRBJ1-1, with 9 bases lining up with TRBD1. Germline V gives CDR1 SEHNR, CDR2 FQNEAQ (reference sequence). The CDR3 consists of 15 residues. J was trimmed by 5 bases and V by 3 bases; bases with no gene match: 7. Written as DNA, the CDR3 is TGTGCCAGCAGCTTTGAACAGGGGGCAAAAACTGAAGCTTTCTTT. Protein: CASSFEQGAKTEAFF.

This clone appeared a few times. CDR3 protein: CASSPPGQGGRGGYTF. In DNA, the CDR3 is TGTGCCAGCTCACCCCCGGGACAGGGGGGTCGGGGCGGCTACACCTTC. The chain carries TRBV18 and TRBJ1-2; 11 nucleotides match TRBD1. The germline V gene has CDR1 KGHSH and CDR2 LQKENI. V shed 3 bases and J 8 bases; nucleotides not matched to a gene: 11. The CDR3 is 16 amino acids.

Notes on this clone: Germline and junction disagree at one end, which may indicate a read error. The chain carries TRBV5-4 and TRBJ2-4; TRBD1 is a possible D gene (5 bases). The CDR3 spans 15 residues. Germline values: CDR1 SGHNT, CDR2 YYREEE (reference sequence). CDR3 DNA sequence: TGCGCCAGCAGCCAGGGTGTGTTGGATGGAAACATTCAGTACTTC. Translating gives CASSQGVLDGNIQYF.

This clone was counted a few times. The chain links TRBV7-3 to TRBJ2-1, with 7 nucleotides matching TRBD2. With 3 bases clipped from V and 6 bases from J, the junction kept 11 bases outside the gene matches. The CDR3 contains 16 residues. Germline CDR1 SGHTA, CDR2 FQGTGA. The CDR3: CASSFSAGVSGNEQFF. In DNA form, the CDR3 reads TGTGCCAGCAGCTTTAGCGCGGGAGTGTCGGGCAATGAGCAGTTCTTC.